Below, one T cell receptor (beta chain) is given with its context. Its antigen is not identified. This record comes from a study of PD-1 blockade in classical Hodgkin lymphoma. Documented time point: newly diagnosed, previously untreated cHL patient sample. The length of the CDR3 is 14 residues. Per germline, CDR1 MGHRA and CDR2 YSYEKL. V was cut by 4 bases and J by 1 base, with 10 bases left in between. Study conclusions and caveats: Compared with healthy donors, newly diagnosed patients reportedly showed lower baseline TCR diversity.

Data came from immunoSEQ multiplex PCR; TCRdb stores just in-frame clones and leaves some out. The sample includes more than 15,000 clones, 87% of them seen just once. The gene calls are TRBV4-1 and TRBJ1-1, with unresolved D. Material for sequencing was peripheral blood mononuclear cells (PBMCs). The sequence was collected from a human donor with classical Hodgkin lymphoma. CDR3: CASSLRLANTEAFF. The CDR3 DNA is TGCGCCAGCAGCCTCAGATTAGCGAACACTGAAGCTTTCTTT.